This T cell receptor beta chain emerged from a study of metastatic and nonmetastatic thyroid tumors. Study summary: Repertoires from malignant and benign thyroid patients were compared across blood and tumor or nodule tissue.

The CDR3 covers 14 residues. Per the germline V gene, CDR1 is SGHRS and CDR2 is YFSETQ. This clone showed up just a few times. A junction boundary mismatches the germline segment, possibly from a read error. TCRdb redid the clone calls on the PCR reads using MiXCR. The table includes about 19,000 clones, around 16% detected once. Prior to thyroid surgery, none of the patients had received any treatment. The sample taken for sequencing was blood. The chain has TRBV5-1 and TRBJ2-2; D is uncertain. The sequence was collected from a male donor with papillary thyroid cancer or a benign thyroid nodule (not recorded which). Some clones in this sample may be carry-over from other donors' samples. CDR3: CANSRDVQTGELFF. The DNA of the CDR3 is TGCGCCAACAGCCGTGACGTTCAAACCGGGGAGCTGTTTTTT. Supplemented by reference TRBV5-1 and TRBJ2-2, the full variable domain reads KAGVTQTPRYLIKTRGQQVTLSCSPISGHRSVSWYQQTPGQGLQFLFEYFSETQRNKGNFPGRFSGRQFSNSRSEMNVSTLELGDSALYLCANSRDVQTGELFFGEGSRLTVL.